This TCR beta chain was documented in a study of T cell responses to AZD1222 COVID-19 vaccine listed by TCRdb under 2021. In the study overall: A total of 230 or so trial participants underwent TCR sequencing, of whom about 210 received two doses of AZD1222 and about 25 received two doses of the MenACWY control vaccine. Enrollment into the trials was organized by age into subgroups of 18-55, 56-69 and 70-plus years, and those subgroups contained roughly 150, 30 and 60 TCR-sequenced participants, respectively. What the authors observed across the whole study: After two AZD1222 doses, both the breadth and the depth of spike-specific TCRs were significantly higher than at day 0 and than in MenACWY recipients. Most participants were white British and females outnumbered males, and the authors suggested that clonal diversity may have been underestimated. CD4 TCRs associated with the vaccine covered the entire spike protein, and the dominant responses were in regions 160-218 and 743-854. The 56-69-year group was small, and its depth increase did not reach significance, likely because of low power. Conclusions about previously exposed vaccinees are limited, since just six AZD1222 recipients were seropositive for SARS-CoV-2 at baseline. Nearly half of unique spike-specific TCRs reportedly recognized epitopes outside regions mutated in the B.1.351 and B.1.1.7 variants. Because no day 14 peak-response samples were available, repertoires were characterized only after the peak T cell response.

The CDR3 regions of human TCRbeta chains were analyzed by immunosequencing. The published analysis was carried out like this. TCRs in the repertoires were compared against a reference library of SARS-CoV-2-specific TCRs that had been generated with the MIRA antigen-specificity platform. Breadth was defined as the fraction of unique TCRs that were SARS-CoV-2-associated. Depth was defined as the fraction of total T cells that were SARS-CoV-2-associated. Each spike-specific TCR was assigned to its reactive spike region and to a CD4 or CD8 class using the MIRA data. Log10-transformed breadth and depth values were compared by one-way ANOVA with Sidak's multiple comparisons tests. This is the immuneACCESS table as TCRdb keeps it, with only in-frame sequences that have V and J called. A part of the clones is gone; compared with another copy, unresolved V genes explain less than half, and the rest is unexplained. For V, J and clone size, that table is used; D and trimming come from the DNA. The sample includes over 110,000 clones, with almost 95% observed a single time. About 10% of the sample belongs to the ten largest clones.

The time point label on this specimen signifies: about 28 days (+/-7) after the second vaccine dose. AZD1222 recipients with second doses at about 4 weeks or about 12 weeks were pooled, because spike-specific TCR depth and breadth did not differ between schedules. The vaccinee samples were drawn from two UK trials, COV001 and COV002, one of which was a single-blind randomized controlled phase 2/3 trial testing AZD1222 (ChAdOx1 nCoV-19) in healthy adults. Trial participant PBMC samples were collected at day 0 and day 28 after the second dose for TCRbeta chain sequencing. Note on this clone: Its antigen remains undetermined. The input lacks base qualities; no much larger clone sits a single base away.

From a lookup of the germline V gene, CDR1 and CDR2 are SGHTS and YDEGEE. The CDR3 sequence holds 15 residues, the cysteine and phenylalanine included. Only CDR3 DNA is held: 45 bases, read in frame from base 1. At the junction V is shortened by 0 bases and J by 3 bases; bases outside the gene matches: 5. This chain joins TRBV5-8 to TRBJ2-5, and 7 junctional nucleotides match TRBD1. The sample consisted of peripheral blood, taken 28 days after the second AZD1222 dose. The receptor comes from an adult who received the AZD1222 COVID-19 vaccine. The sequenced DNA is TGTGCCAGCAGCTTGGGGGACAGTAGAAAAGAGACCCAGTACTTC. Translation gives CASSLGDSRKETQYF.